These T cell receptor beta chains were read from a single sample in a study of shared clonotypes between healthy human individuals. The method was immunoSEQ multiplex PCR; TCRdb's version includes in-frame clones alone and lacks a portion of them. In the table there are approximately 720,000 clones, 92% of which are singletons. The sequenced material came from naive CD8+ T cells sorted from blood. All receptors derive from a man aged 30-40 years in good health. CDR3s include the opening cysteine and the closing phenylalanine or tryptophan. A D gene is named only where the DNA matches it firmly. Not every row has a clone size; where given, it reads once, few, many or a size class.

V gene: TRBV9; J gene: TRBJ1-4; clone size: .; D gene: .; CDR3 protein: CASSPRGLEYNEKLFF; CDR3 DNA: TGTGCCAGCAGCCCCCGGGGCTTGGAATACAATGAAAAACTGTTTTTT
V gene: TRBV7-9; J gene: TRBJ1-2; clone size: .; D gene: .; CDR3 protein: CASSSLDVGYTF; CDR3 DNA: TGTGCCAGCAGCTCGTTGGACGTAGGCTACACCTTC
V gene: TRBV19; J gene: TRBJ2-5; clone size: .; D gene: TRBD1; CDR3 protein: CASHYRGTQYF; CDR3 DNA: TGTGCCTCTCACTACAGGGGCACCCAGTACTTC
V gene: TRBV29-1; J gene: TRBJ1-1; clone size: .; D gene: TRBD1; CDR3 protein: CSVGDRETDF; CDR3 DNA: TGCAGCGTTGGTGACAGGGAGACGGATTTT
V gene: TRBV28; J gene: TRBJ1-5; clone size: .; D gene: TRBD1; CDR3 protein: CASSLGTGKQPQHF; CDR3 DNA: TGTGCCAGCAGTTTGGGGACAGGGAAACAGCCCCAGCATTTT
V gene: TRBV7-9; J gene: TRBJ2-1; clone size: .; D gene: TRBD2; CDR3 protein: CASSSRLAGGYNEQFF; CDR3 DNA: TGTGCCAGCAGCTCCCGACTAGCGGGAGGGTACAATGAGCAGTTCTTC
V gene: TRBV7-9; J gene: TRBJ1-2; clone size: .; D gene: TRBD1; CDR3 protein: CASSTIEGQDLYGYTF; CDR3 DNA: TGTGCCAGCAGCACCATTGAGGGACAGGATCTGTATGGCTACACCTTC
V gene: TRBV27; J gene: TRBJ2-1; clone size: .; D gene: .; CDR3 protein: CASSLEGVENEQFF; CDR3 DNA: TGTGCCAGCAGTTTAGAGGGGGTGGAAAATGAGCAGTTCTTC
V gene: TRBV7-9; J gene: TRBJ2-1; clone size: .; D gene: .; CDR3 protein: CASSLEEMGSSYNEQFF; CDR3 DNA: TGTGCCAGCAGCTTAGAAGAGATGGGGAGCTCCTACAATGAGCAGTTCTTC
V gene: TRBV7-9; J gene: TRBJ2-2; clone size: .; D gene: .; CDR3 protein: CASEMSGSHMGELFF; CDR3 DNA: TGTGCCAGCGAGATGTCAGGGTCGCATATGGGGGAGCTGTTTTTT
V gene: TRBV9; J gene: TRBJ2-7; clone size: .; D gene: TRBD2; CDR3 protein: CASSVSRGGYEQYF; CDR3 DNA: TGTGCCAGCAGCGTAAGTCGGGGGGGCTACGAGCAGTACTTC
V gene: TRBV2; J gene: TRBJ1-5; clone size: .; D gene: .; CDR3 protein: CASSVEGMGQPQHF; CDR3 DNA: TGTGCCAGCAGTGTTGAGGGTATGGGTCAGCCCCAGCATTTT
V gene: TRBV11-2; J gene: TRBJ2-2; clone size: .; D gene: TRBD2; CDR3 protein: CASSLDPWTSAYTGELFF; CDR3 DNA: TGTGCCAGCAGCTTAGATCCCTGGACTAGCGCGTACACCGGGGAGCTGTTTTTT
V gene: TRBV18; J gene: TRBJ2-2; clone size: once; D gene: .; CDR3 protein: CASSPVIEDTGELFF; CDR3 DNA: TGTGCCAGCTCACCCGTTATCGAAGACACCGGGGAGCTGTTTTTT
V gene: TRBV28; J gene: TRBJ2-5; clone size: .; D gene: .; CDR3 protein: CASRGHVSDVLQETQYF; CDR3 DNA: TGTGCCAGCAGGGGGCATGTTTCTGACGTTCTCCAAGAGACCCAGTACTTC
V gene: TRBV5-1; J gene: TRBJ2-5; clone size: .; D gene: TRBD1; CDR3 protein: CASSLFDRGEETQYF; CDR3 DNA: TGCGCCAGCAGCTTGTTTGACAGGGGGGAAGAGACCCAGTACTTC
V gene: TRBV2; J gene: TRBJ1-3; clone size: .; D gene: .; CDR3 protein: CASSGEQGSTISGNTIYF; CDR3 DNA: TGTGCCAGCAGTGGAGAACAGGGCTCTACTATCTCTGGAAACACCATATATTTT
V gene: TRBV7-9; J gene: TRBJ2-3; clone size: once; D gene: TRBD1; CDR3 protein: CASSLERRDRVTDTQYF; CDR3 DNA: TGTGCCAGCAGCTTAGAGCGTAGGGACAGGGTTACAGATACGCAGTATTTT
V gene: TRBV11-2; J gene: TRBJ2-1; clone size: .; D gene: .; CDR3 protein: CASSLGGPDEQFF; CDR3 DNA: TGTGCCAGCAGCTTAGGGGGCCCCGATGAGCAGTTCTTC
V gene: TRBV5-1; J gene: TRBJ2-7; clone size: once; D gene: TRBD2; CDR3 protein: CASSLQASGDYEQYF; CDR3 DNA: TGCGCCAGCAGCTTGCAGGCTAGCGGGGACTACGAGCAGTACTTC
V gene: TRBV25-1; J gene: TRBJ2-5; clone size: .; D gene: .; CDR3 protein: CASSYPLDSSETQYF; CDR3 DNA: TGTGCCAGCAGTTACCCCCTGGACAGTTCAGAGACCCAGTACTTC
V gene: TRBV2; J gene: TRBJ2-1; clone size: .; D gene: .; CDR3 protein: CASSSGRVVDEQFF; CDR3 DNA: TGTGCCAGCAGTTCAGGAAGGGTCGTGGATGAGCAGTTCTTC
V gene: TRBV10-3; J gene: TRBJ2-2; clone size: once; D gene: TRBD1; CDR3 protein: CAIGPVQGENTGELFF; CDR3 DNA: TGTGCCATCGGCCCCGTACAGGGGGAGAACACCGGGGAGCTGTTTTTT
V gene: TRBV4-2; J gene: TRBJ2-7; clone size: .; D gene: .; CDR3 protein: CASSPAVGDYEQYF; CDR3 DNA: TGTGCCAGCAGCCCCGCAGTGGGCGACTACGAGCAGTACTTC
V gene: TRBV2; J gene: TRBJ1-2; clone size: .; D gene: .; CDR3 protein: CASSDRYGYTF; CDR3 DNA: TGTGCCAGCTCGGACAGATATGGCTACACCTTC
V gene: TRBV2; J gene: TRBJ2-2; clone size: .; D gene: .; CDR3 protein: CASSEFSEDTGELFF; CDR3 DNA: TGTGCCAGCAGTGAGTTCAGCGAGGACACCGGGGAGCTGTTTTTT
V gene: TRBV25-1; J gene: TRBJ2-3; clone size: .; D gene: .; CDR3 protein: CASGDTQYF; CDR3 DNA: TGTGCCAGCGGAGATACGCAGTATTTT
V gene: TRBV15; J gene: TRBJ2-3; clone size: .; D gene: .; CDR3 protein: CATREGVAVVISSTDTQYF; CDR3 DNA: TGTGCCACCAGAGAGGGGGTAGCGGTCGTAATCTCCTCCACAGATACGCAGTATTTT